This T cell receptor beta chain emerged from a study of blood T cell repertoires in COVID-19. Study-wide context: Collection of acute and convalescent COVID-19 samples took place in the United States, Italy and Spain. The cDNA or gDNA used as material had been derived from T cells, B-cell-depleted T cells, or PBMCs.

The germline CDR1 and CDR2 sequences are LGHDT and YNNKEL (reference sequence). This CDR3 comprises 14 residues. V shed 3 bases and J 4 bases; nucleotides not matched to a gene: 2. In the authors' methods: Estimated nucleated cell counts came from reference gene primer amplification. Measured with immunoSEQ multiplex PCR; TCRdb has only the in-frame clones, and not every one. That table supplies the V and J calls and clone size; D and trimming were determined from the DNA. The sample records about 220,000 clones, roughly 80% being singletons. This chain uses TRBV3-1 (or the pseudogene TRBV3-2) with TRBJ1-3; 8 bases agree with TRBD1. This TCR was recovered from a human donor in a cohort sampled during active COVID-19. The specimen was peripheral blood. The CDR3 region is CASSQWTGGNTIYF. Here the CDR3 DNA reads TGTGCCAGCAGCCAGTGGACAGGGGGAAACACCATATATTTT.